This T cell receptor (beta chain) was observed in a study of shared clonotypes between healthy human individuals. As for the study in general: A few men and two women, aged 18 to 49, were donors.

A note on this clone: Its antigen is still unknown.

General study results and limits: Only a few donors were included, so the genetic and exposure-history diversity represented was limited. What rarefaction showed was incomplete sorted-subset sequencing despite large depth. Naive CD4 clonotype sharing across several donors was 4% to 5.5%.

As defined, naive CD8 cells were CD45RO-negative and positively selected for CCR7, with terminally differentiated effector memory CD45RA+ cells excluded. CDR1 is MDHEN, CDR2 SYDVKM, per germline. The CDR3 runs to 14 residues. V shed 6 bases, J shed 4 bases, and the junction held 6 bases outside the gene matches. Only in-frame clones appear in the TCRdb table, and some are missing; sequencing was by immunoSEQ multiplex PCR. The sample records about 2.1 million clones, 80% to 95% being singletons. This chain links TRBV28 with TRBJ2-7, with 10 bases lining up with TRBD2. The clonotype comes from a man between 18 and 35 years old in good health. Some clones in this sample may be carry-over from other donors' samples. Sequencing used naive CD8+ T cells from PBMCs. CDR3 sequence reads: CASSLLAGPYEQYF. CDR3 in DNA: TGTGCCAGCAGCTTACTAGCGGGACCATACGAGCAGTACTTC.